One sample yielded the 22 T cell receptor beta chains listed below, sequenced in a study of T cell responses to AZD1222 COVID-19 vaccine. Libraries were prepared by immunoSEQ multiplex PCR; TCRdb keeps only in-frame clonotypes and omits some of them. The table shows roughly 190,000 clones, with 80% to 95% occurring only once. This sample comprised peripheral blood, obtained 28 days after the second AZD1222 dose. The receptors come from an adult who received the AZD1222 COVID-19 vaccine.

This sequence joins TRBV4-1 and TRBJ2-7; 8 bases are a match to TRBD1. The CDR3 runs to 14 residues. The J segment lost 4 bases and the V segment lost 3 bases, leaving 5 bases of the junction unmatched. The V gene's germline CDR1 is MGHRA and CDR2 YSYEKL. CDR3 in DNA: TGCGCCAGCAGCCAGTTAGGACAGGGATACGAGCAGTACTTC. Translating gives CASSQLGQGYEQYF.

The chain employs TRBV27 and TRBJ2-1; tentatively, D is TRBD1 (5 bases). V dropped 7 bases and J dropped 5 bases, with 21 bases sitting between them. Per the germline V gene, CDR1 is MNHEY and CDR2 is SMNVEV (reference sequence). The CDR3 is 16 residues long. The CDR3 DNA reads TGTGCCAGCACCAACGTTCGTGGGGCAGGAAACAATGAGCAGTTCTTC. Amino acid sequence: CASTNVRGAGNNEQFF.

The chain recombines TRBV7-9 with TRBJ1-4; 7 nucleotides line up with TRBD1. V shed 5 bases and J 5 bases; nucleotides not matched to a gene: 8. The CDR3 sequence is 15 residues long. Germline lookup yields CDR1 SEHNR and CDR2 FQNEAQ (reference sequence). DNA for the CDR3: TGTGCCAGCAGCCCCTCCCGGGACAGAAATGAAAAACTGTTTTTT. Its protein is CASSPSRDRNEKLFF.

The chain carries TRBV5-1 and TRBJ1-1; tentative D call: TRBD1 (6 bases). The length of the CDR3 is 13 residues. CDR1 SGHRS and CDR2 YFSETQ come from the germline V gene. Trimming left V 8 bases short and J 7 bases short, with 18 bases between. CDR3 DNA sequence: TGCGCCAGTGGATTGGCGGGGGCTGATGAAGCTTTCTTT. It specifies CASGLAGADEAFF.

This rearrangement joins TRBV6-6 to TRBJ2-7, with unresolved D. This CDR3 region has 13 residues. The V gene's germline CDR1 is MNHNY and CDR2 SVGAGI (reference sequence). The V and J ends lost 5 bases and 2 bases respectively, with 10 bases between them. The CDR3 nucleotides read TGTGCCAGCAGTCCACTCGTGACCTACGAGCAGTACTTC. Translation: CASSPLVTYEQYF.

V and J are TRBV30 and TRBJ2-5, with D perhaps matching TRBD2 (5 bases). The germline V gene has CDR1 GTSNPN and CDR2 SVGIG (reference sequence). Trimming cost V 0 bases and J 5 bases, with 16 bases left between them. This CDR3 contains 15 residues. This chain's CDR3 is CAWSVVFERGETQYF. The CDR3 nucleotides are TGTGCCTGGAGTGTAGTTTTCGAGCGCGGGGAGACCCAGTACTTC. The full variable domain, completed using reference TRBV30 and TRBJ2-5, is SQTIHQWPATLVQPVGSPLSLECTVEGTSNPNLYWYRQAAGRGLQLLFYSVGIGQISSEVPQNLSASRPQDRQFILSSKKLLLSDSGFYLCAWSVVFERGETQYFGPGTRLLVL.

Here the CDR3 reads CASGVGLANIQYF. Written as DNA, the CDR3 is TGTGCCAGCGGGGTAGGACTAGCAAACATTCAGTACTTC. V and J are TRBV11-2 and TRBJ2-4; 8 bases align to TRBD2. Trimming took 8 bases from V and 6 from J; bases not matched to a gene: 6. CDR3 size: 13 residues. Germline values: CDR1 SGHAT, CDR2 FQNNGV.

The V gene is TRBV3-1 (or the pseudogene TRBV3-2), the J gene TRBJ2-3, with 8 bases matching TRBD2. V gave up 0 bases and J gave up 3 bases; unmatched junction bases: 14. This CDR3 is 19 amino acids long. Germline values: CDR1 LGHDT, CDR2 YNNKEL (reference sequence). The CDR3 nucleotides are TGTGCCAGCAGCCAAGATTCGTCCGGGGCGGGAGGAAGGACAGATACGCAGTATTTT. It yields the protein CASSQDSSGAGGRTDTQYF.

The chain uses TRBV12-3 or TRBV12-4 and TRBJ1-5, with D perhaps TRBD1 (6 bases). Trimming took 3 bases from V and 10 from J, leaving 10 bases between them. This CDR3 has 12 amino acids. The DNA for the CDR3 is TGTGCCAGCAGTTTGGGGGGGCATCCCCAGCATTTT. Residues: CASSLGGHPQHF.

The table lists this clone with a count of one. V usage is TRBV5-1 and J usage is TRBJ2-7; perhaps D is TRBD1 or TRBD2 (5 bases each). Germline assignment: CDR1 SGHRS and CDR2 YFSETQ. The CDR3 is made up of 17 amino acids. With 0 bases removed from V and 2 bases from J, the gap between germline ends came to 18 bases. In DNA form, the CDR3 reads TGCGCCAGCAGCTTGGCCGGGGTCAGGGCAACCCCCTACGAGCAGTACTTC. Translating gives CASSLAGVRATPYEQYF.

This chain joins TRBV5-4 and TRBJ2-7; the D gene is possibly TRBD2 (6 bases). Trimming stripped 0 bases from V and 4 bases from J, with 29 bases between. This CDR3 region has 20 residues. Germline V CDR1 and CDR2: SGHNT, YYREEE (reference sequence). The CDR3 here is CASSLAGGAPTARGLYEQYF. DNA for the CDR3: TGTGCCAGCAGCTTGGCCGGGGGTGCCCCAACCGCGAGAGGACTATACGAGCAGTACTTC.

J is TRBJ2-7 and V is TRBV9, with 8 bases matching TRBD2. This CDR3 has 14 amino acids. Germline loops: CDR1 SGDLS, CDR2 YYNGEE. Germline trimming cut 0 bases from V and 6 bases from J; bases unmatched to any gene: 5. The CDR3 loop reads CASSVAGGLGEQYF. DNA for the CDR3: TGTGCCAGCAGCGTAGCGGGAGGGCTAGGCGAGCAGTACTTC.

This clone was seen only once. The J gene is TRBJ2-7, the V gene TRBV29-1; no clear D. Germline V CDR1 and CDR2: SQVTM, ANQGSEA. Between the trimmed V and J ends, which lost 6 bases and 2 bases, there was a span of 14 bases. The CDR3 has 13 residues. The CDR3, as DNA: TGCAGCGTGGTAGATGACTGGGCCTACGAGCAGTACTTC. Its translation is CSVVDDWAYEQYF.

The J gene is TRBJ2-3, the V gene TRBV19; D gene uncertain. Germline values: CDR1 LNHDA, CDR2 SQIVND (reference sequence). Trimming took 4 bases from V and 8 from J, leaving 13 bases between them. The CDR3 runs to 13 residues. Written as DNA, the CDR3 is TGTGCCAGTAGTACCCAGATGACCCCTACGCAGTATTTT. Encoded protein: CASSTQMTPTQYF.

The chain links TRBV7-3 to TRBJ2-3, with 7 bases lining up with TRBD1. Looked up from germline, CDR1 is SGHTA and CDR2 is FQGTGA. This CDR3 region has 16 residues. The V and J ends lost 4 bases and 0 bases, in that order; junction bases with no gene match: 7. CDR3 region: CASSSPRDRSTDTQYF. The CDR3 DNA follows: TGTGCCAGCAGCTCGCCGAGGGACAGAAGCACAGATACGCAGTATTTT.

The CDR3 bases are TGTGCCAGCAGCCAGGGCGGCGGGCACGAGCAGTACTTC. It specifies CASSQGGGHEQYF. The chain employs TRBV7-8 and TRBJ2-7; D may match TRBD1 or TRBD2 (5 bases each). Germline CDR1 SGHVS, CDR2 FQNEAQ. Trimming took off 5 bases at V and 5 bases at J, with 13 bases between the two ends. This CDR3 is built from 13 residues.

The chain links TRBV30 to TRBJ2-5; 7 positions match TRBD2. The CDR3 runs 12 residues. V dropped 5 bases and J dropped 4; count of bases not matched to a gene: 4. Looked up from germline, CDR1 is GTSNPN and CDR2 is SVGIG (reference sequence). This CDR3 reads CAWGRGVETQYF. The CDR3 nucleotides read TGTGCCTGGGGTCGGGGGGTAGAGACCCAGTACTTC.

The sample holds one count of this clone. J is TRBJ2-7 and V is TRBV7-8; D may be TRBD2 (5 bases). The V end was cut by 1 base, the J end by 3 bases, with 10 bases between. This CDR3 has 14 residues. The germline V gene has CDR1 SGHVS and CDR2 FQNEAQ. The CDR3 DNA is TGTGCCAGCAGCTTAGAATCTAGCCGCTACGAGCAGTACTTC. Translation gives CASSLESSRYEQYF.

The rearrangement links TRBV25-1 to TRBJ1-2; D gene ambiguous. The CDR3 is 11 residues long. The ends were cut back, 5 bases at V and 9 bases at J, with 10 bases in the middle. CDR1 is MGHDK and CDR2 is SYGVNS in the germline V gene. The CDR3 DNA reads as TGTGCCAGCAGTTTAGGGAAGAGCTACACCTTC. Amino acid sequence: CASSLGKSYTF.

The sample holds one count of this clone. This rearrangement joins TRBV5-4 to TRBJ1-5; D gene ambiguous. V was shortened by 3 bases and J by 4 bases, with 14 bases between the two germline ends. This CDR3 has 15 amino acids. Germline lookup yields CDR1 SGHNT and CDR2 YYREEE (reference sequence). The CDR3 sequence: CASSSGPNENQPQHF. In DNA, the CDR3 is TGTGCCAGCAGCTCGGGCCCGAATGAAAATCAGCCCCAGCATTTT.

The chain has TRBV30 and TRBJ1-2; D remains ambiguous. Germline values: CDR1 GTSNPN, CDR2 SVGIG (reference sequence). V was pared by 0 bases and J by 4 bases, with 6 bases between. This CDR3 is 12 amino acids long. CDR3 in amino acids: CAWSVFVYGYTF. The CDR3, as DNA: TGTGCCTGGAGTGTATTTGTCTATGGCTACACCTTC.

V and J are TRBV29-1 and TRBJ2-1; D unclear. V was pared by 6 bases and J by 7 bases, with 13 bases between. The germline CDR1 and CDR2 sequences are SQVTM and ANQGSEA. There are 12 residues in the CDR3. CDR3 sequence reads: CSVLSRFNEQFF. The CDR3 nucleotides read TGCAGCGTCCTCTCCAGGTTTAATGAGCAGTTCTTC.